The next 21 T cell receptor beta chains were all read from a single sample in a study of spatial heterogeneity in lung cancer. Via MiXCR, TCRdb re-called the 5' RACE reads, giving one row per CDR3 protein. Of roughly 120,000 distinct CDR3 sequences in the sample, more than 9% were seen once. Time point given: blood at routine non-recurrence follow-up after resection. Whole RNA obtained from tumor, nontumor lung or frozen PBMC underwent sequencing without sorting. Material: PBMCs, obtained at follow-up. The receptors come from a male donor with early-stage non-small cell lung cancer.

The V call is TRBV2, the J call TRBJ2-6; 7 nucleotides agree with TRBD1. This CDR3 contains 18 residues. Trimming took 6 bases from V and 3 from J; bases not matched to a gene: 14. The germline V gene encodes CDR1 SNHLY and CDR2 FYNNEI. The CDR3 reads CASRPTGPFLGGANVLTF. The DNA for the CDR3 is TGTGCCAGCAGACCGACAGGGCCCTTCTTAGGTGGGGCCAACGTCCTGACTTTC.

The chain joins TRBV18 to TRBJ1-1, with D tentatively TRBD1 (5 bases). The V end lost 3 bases, the J end lost 8 bases, and 16 bases lay between the germline ends. The CDR3 sequence is 14 residues long. Germline-derived CDR1 and CDR2 are KGHSH and LQKENI. The CDR3: CASSPGQSLLEAFF. In DNA form, the CDR3 reads TGTGCCAGCTCACCGGGGCAGTCCCTTCTGGAAGCTTTCTTT.

This sequence joins TRBV2 and TRBJ1-1; D gene unclear. Trimming stripped 2 bases from V and 3 bases from J, with 10 bases between. The CDR3 loop spans 14 amino acids. Per the germline V gene, CDR1 is SNHLY and CDR2 is FYNNEI. This CDR3 is CASSEQESYTEAFF. The CDR3 bases are TGTGCCAGCAGTGAACAGGAGTCTTACACTGAAGCTTTCTTT.

This clonotype is medium-sized within its sample. The genes are TRBV9 and TRBJ2-3; TRBD2 aligns across 13 bases. Germline assignment: CDR1 SGDLS and CDR2 YYNGEE. The CDR3 has 14 residues. With 7 bases clipped from V and 5 bases from J, the junction kept 4 bases outside the gene matches. The CDR3 loop is CASGTSGRGDTQYF. The CDR3, as DNA: TGTGCCAGCGGTACTAGCGGGAGGGGAGATACGCAGTATTTT.

This clonotype was counted a few times. V is TRBV20-1 and J is TRBJ2-3; a weak D match, TRBD2 (6 bases). Deletions cut 3 bases from V and 1 base from J, with 8 bases between. The germline gives CDR1 DFQATT, CDR2 SNEGSKA (reference sequence). The CDR3 length is 13 residues. The CDR3 region is CSASGEGTDTQYF. CDR3 DNA: TGCAGTGCTAGCGGGGAGGGCACAGATACGCAGTATTTT.

This clonotype was found a few times. The chain links TRBV28 to TRBJ1-5; the D is unclear. CDR1 is MDHEN and CDR2 is SYDVKM in the germline V gene. Trimming shortened V by 7 bases and J by 3 bases, and 19 bases separated the two germline ends. The CDR3 spans 16 residues. DNA of the CDR3: TGTGCCAGCACCGGCCGGGGAACTTTAAACAATCAGCCCCAGCATTTT. Translating gives CASTGRGTLNNQPQHF. The full variable domain, its missing parts supplied by reference TRBV28 and TRBJ1-5, is DVKVTQSSRYLVKRTGEKVFLECVQDMDHENMFWYRQDPGLGLRLIYFSYDVKMKEKGDIPEGYSVSREKKERFSLILESASTNQTSMYLCASTGRGTLNNQPQHFGDGTRLSIL.

In this sample, this clonotype turned up many times. The chain links TRBV10-3 to TRBJ1-2; the match to TRBD1 covers 7 bases. Per the germline V gene, CDR1 is ENHRY and CDR2 is SYGVKD. V lost 3 bases and J lost 8; bases outside the gene matches: 9. The CDR3 is 14 amino acids. This CDR3 is CAISERQGEGGYTF. The CDR3 DNA is TGTGCCATCAGTGAAAGACAGGGAGAGGGAGGCTACACCTTC.

This clonotype came up many times. The chain links TRBV28 to TRBJ2-4; maybe TRBD2 (6 bases). The germline CDR1 and CDR2 sequences are MDHEN and SYDVKM. V gave up 10 bases and J gave up 3 bases, with 10 bases separating them. The CDR3 has 12 residues. The CDR3 coding sequence is TGTGCCATCGGGACTGACAAAAACATTCAGTACTTC. Protein sequence: CAIGTDKNIQYF.

This clonotype was counted at least ten times. The chain recombines TRBV20-1 with TRBJ1-1; 8 bases map to TRBD1. CDR3 length: 12 amino acids. Germline CDR1 is DFQATT and CDR2 is SNEGSKA (reference sequence). V gave up 5 bases and J gave up 4 bases; unmatched junction bases: 3. This chain's CDR3 is CSAGQGGTEAFF. The CDR3 region has the DNA TGCAGTGCTGGACAGGGAGGCACTGAAGCTTTCTTT.

This clonotype was picked up a small number of times. The chain has TRBV15 and TRBJ1-6, with TRBD1 matching 8 bases. The CDR3 has 16 residues. V lost 0 bases and J lost 9; bases outside the gene matches: 7. CDR1 is LNHNV, CDR2 YYDKDF, per germline (reference sequence). DNA of the CDR3: TGTGCCACCAGCAGAGATGGTCAGGGGGCCGGTTCACCCCTCCACTTT. Translation gives CATSRDGQGAGSPLHF.

This sequence joins TRBV7-3 and TRBJ1-6; 8 bases match TRBD1. J lost 7 bases, V lost 4 bases, and 6 bases had no gene match. This CDR3 is built from 15 residues. Germline V lookup: CDR1 SGHTA, CDR2 FQGTGA. In nucleotides, the CDR3 is TGTGCCAGCAGCTCCACAGGGGGTAGGAATTCACCCCTCCACTTT. This sequence encodes CASSSTGGRNSPLHF. Full variable domain (missing parts from reference TRBV7-3 and TRBJ1-6): GAGVSQTPSNKVTEKGKYVELRCDPISGHTALYWYRQSLGQGPEFLIYFQGTGAADDSGLPNDRFFAVRPEGSVSTLKIQRTERGDSAVYLCASSSTGGRNSPLHFGNGTRLTVT.

The chain uses TRBV11-2 and TRBJ2-1, with TRBD2 identical over 9 bases. The CDR3 has 15 amino acids. CDR1 SGHAT and CDR2 FQNNGV come from the germline V gene. Trimming removed 7 bases from V and 10 bases from J; junction bases left unmatched: 14. The CDR3 spells CASTARRGGINEQFF. CDR3 bases: TGTGCCAGCACCGCCCGGCGGGGGGGCATCAACGAGCAGTTCTTC.

This clonotype appeared many times. This CDR3 is CASSIRGANTEAFF. The CDR3 DNA is TGTGCCAGCAGTATTCGCGGAGCAAACACTGAAGCTTTCTTT. This chain joins TRBV12-3 or TRBV12-4 and TRBJ1-1, with D unresolved. The CDR3 spans 14 residues. V lost 5 bases, J lost 2 bases, and 12 bases lay in between.

J is TRBJ2-5 and V is TRBV12-3 or TRBV12-4; 7 nucleotides match TRBD2. The CDR3 length is 16 residues. V gave up 0 bases and J gave up 4 bases; unmatched junction bases: 8. CDR3 nucleotides: TGTGCCAGCAGTTTAGCGACGGGGCCGGGGGGAGAGACCCAGTACTTC. This codes for CASSLATGPGGETQYF.

This clonotype was observed at least ten times. J is TRBJ1-1 and V is TRBV5-6; perhaps TRBD1 as D (6 bases). Trimming stripped 0 bases from V and 7 bases from J, with 19 bases between. The CDR3 loop spans 16 amino acids. Germline V CDR1 and CDR2: SGHDT, YYEEEE. This chain's CDR3 is CASSLVSSGELIEAFF. In DNA, the CDR3 is TGTGCCAGCAGCTTGGTTAGTTCAGGGGAACTGATTGAAGCTTTCTTT.

This clonotype was seen only a few times. The rearrangement joins TRBV19 to TRBJ2-1; D is uncertain. V lost 3 bases, J lost 0 bases, and 9 bases lay in between. The CDR3 runs to 15 residues. Looked up from germline, CDR1 is LNHDA and CDR2 is SQIVND (reference sequence). CDR3 sequence reads: CASSIPRSSYNEQFF. The CDR3 DNA follows: TGTGCCAGTAGTATCCCGCGGAGCTCCTACAATGAGCAGTTCTTC.

This clonotype came up a few times. The gene calls are TRBV10-3 and TRBJ1-2; TRBD1 is a possible D gene (5 bases). The germline V and J ends were trimmed by 7 bases and 7 bases, with 13 bases remaining between them. Germline V gene lookup returns CDR1 ENHRY and CDR2 SYGVKD. This CDR3 comprises 12 residues. CDR3 region: CAITSQGVGYTF. The CDR3 DNA sequence: TGTGCCATCACCTCTCAAGGGGTTGGCTACACCTTC.

In its sample, this clonotype was seen a few times. The V and J genes are TRBV20-1 and TRBJ1-5, with a possible D match to TRBD1 (6 bases). V gave up 1 base and J gave up 4 bases, with 17 bases separating them. This CDR3 contains 16 residues. Germline CDR1 DFQATT, CDR2 SNEGSKA (reference sequence). CDR3: CSARGNPGHSNQPQHF. The CDR3 DNA reads TGCAGTGCTAGAGGGAATCCGGGACATTCAAATCAGCCCCAGCATTTT.

As concerns this clonotype: One end of the junction fails to match germline, which may point to a read error. CDR3 in amino acids: CANSLDRVSQPQHF. CDR3 sequence (DNA): TGTGCCAACAGCTTAGACAGGGTGAGTCAGCCCCAGCATTTT. V and J are TRBV7-9 and TRBJ1-5, with 7 bases lining up with TRBD1. Germline CDR1 is SEHNR and CDR2 is FQNEAQ (reference sequence). CDR3 length: 14 residues.

The chain couples TRBV19 to TRBJ2-5; D possibly corresponds to TRBD1 (6 bases). Trimming left V 5 bases short and J 4 bases short, with 17 bases between. Germline V gene sequence: CDR1 LNHDA, CDR2 SQIVND (reference sequence). The CDR3 covers 15 residues. The CDR3 DNA follows: TGTGCCAGTAGTGCACAACAGGGCAGGCGAGAGACCCAGTACTTC. Its protein product is CASSAQQGRRETQYF.

The table lists this clonotype with a few counts. The rearrangement uses TRBV7-3 and TRBJ2-1, with 14 nucleotides matching TRBD2. J was trimmed by 9 bases and V by 5 bases; bases with no gene match: 6. The germline V gene encodes CDR1 SGHTA and CDR2 FQGTGA. The CDR3 has 15 residues. The chain's CDR3 is CASSPGTSGGGEQFF. The DNA for the CDR3 is TGTGCCAGCAGCCCCGGGACTAGCGGGGGAGGTGAGCAGTTCTTC.